The 24 T cell receptor beta chains listed next were all sequenced from one sample in a study of post-analysis software for immune sequencing data. Included in the TCR beta cDNA libraries were unique molecular identifiers. TCRdb itself ran the PCR reads through MiXCR, one entry per CDR3 protein. The sample carries 800,000 to 950,000 distinct CDR3 sequences, 53% recorded once. For these receptors, no antigen is known. Overall study findings and caveats: Compared with controls, patients had more of roughly 5 TRBV segments, including TRBV5-6, TRBV5-1 and TRBV20-1.

Specimen: blood. Receptors originate from a girl under 18 with multiple sclerosis.

This chain links TRBV5-1 with TRBJ2-7; TRBD2 agrees at 9 bases. The CDR3 extends over 13 amino acids. The V gene's germline CDR1 is SGHRS and CDR2 YFSETQ. After removal of 7 bases from V and 2 bases from J, the junction contained 4 bases not matched to a gene. CDR3: CASHLAGTYEQYF. The CDR3 DNA reads TGCGCCAGCCACCTAGCGGGGACCTACGAGCAGTACTTC.

This clonotype has only a few counts. This rearrangement joins TRBV5-5 to TRBJ2-7, with D possibly TRBD1 on 6 matching bases. The CDR3 is made up of 15 amino acids. V lost 0 bases to trimming and J lost 3 bases, with 13 bases between them. Per the germline V gene, CDR1 is SGHKS and CDR2 is YYEKEE (reference sequence). CDR3 in DNA: TGTGCCAGCAGCTTGGACCGGACAGCGGTCTACGAGCAGTACTTC. Protein: CASSLDRTAVYEQYF.

This chain uses TRBV11-2 with TRBJ1-2, with TRBD1 as a possible D gene (5 bases). The CDR3 is 13 residues long. CDR1 is SGHAT and CDR2 is FQNNGV in the germline V gene. V was trimmed by 7 bases and J by 4 bases, leaving 13 bases between them. The CDR3 DNA reads TGTGCCAGCAACCCGGGGCGCCTCTATGGCTACACCTTC. Translated, it gives CASNPGRLYGYTF.

The V and J genes are TRBV7-3 and TRBJ2-1, with D possibly being TRBD2 (5 bases). The CDR3 is made up of 16 amino acids. Between the trimmed V and J ends, which lost 2 bases and 0 bases, there was a span of 11 bases. Germline V gene sequence: CDR1 SGHTA, CDR2 FQGTGA. DNA of the CDR3: TGTGCCAGCAGCTTACGGGGTTGGAACTCCTACAATGAGCAGTTCTTC. It is translated as CASSLRGWNSYNEQFF.

This clonotype was detected a few times. The chain employs TRBV29-1 and TRBJ2-3; D call uncertain. This CDR3 spans 11 amino acids. Germline V CDR1 and CDR2: SQVTM, ANQGSEA. Between the trimmed V and J ends, which lost 5 bases and 4 bases, there was a span of 7 bases. The CDR3 nucleotides read TGCAGCGTTAAGTTCGCAGATACGCAGTATTTT. The encoded protein is CSVKFADTQYF.

In DNA, the CDR3 is TGTGCCAGCCGGGGGGTTGGCCCTGGAGAGCAGTACTTC. Its translation is CASRGVGPGEQYF. The chain carries TRBV25-1 and TRBJ2-7; TRBD2 matches at 7 bases. The CDR3 loop spans 13 amino acids. With V trimmed by 8 bases and J by 7 bases, 11 bases remained unmatched. Germline V gene data show CDR1 as MGHDK and CDR2 as SYGVNS.

The chain recombines TRBV20-1 with TRBJ2-7; D remains ambiguous. V was cut by 0 bases and J by 0 bases, with 15 bases left in between. This CDR3 contains 16 residues. Germline-derived CDR1 and CDR2 are DFQATT and SNEGSKA (reference sequence). In DNA, the CDR3 is TGCAGTGCTAGAGATCTTAGGTCTTTGAGCTCCTACGAGCAGTACTTC. This translates into CSARDLRSLSSYEQYF.

This sequence joins TRBV7-9 and TRBJ2-7; D is unclear. Germline V gene data show CDR1 as SEHNR and CDR2 as FQNEAQ (reference sequence). This CDR3 contains 13 residues. Trimming pared 5 bases from V and 0 bases from J, leaving 8 bases between. This CDR3 reads CASSGPGSYEQYF. CDR3 DNA sequence: TGTGCCAGCAGCGGACCAGGCTCCTACGAGCAGTACTTC. The full variable domain, with the rest looked up from reference TRBV7-9 and TRBJ2-7, is DTGVSQNPRHKITKRGQNVTFRCDPISEHNRLYWYRQTLGQGPEFLTYFQNEAQLEKSRLLSDRFSAERPKGSFSTLEIQRTEQGDSAMYLCASSGPGSYEQYFGPGTRLTVT.

The chain combines TRBV6-6 with TRBJ1-2, with D possibly matching TRBD1 (5 bases). Germline-derived CDR1 and CDR2 are MNHNY and SVGAGI (reference sequence). The CDR3 contains 17 residues. V gave up 6 bases and J gave up 4 bases, with 24 bases separating them. In DNA, the CDR3 is TGTGCCAGCAGCCCCCGGTTCGACAGCCCCTGGGGCTATGGCTACACCTTC. Its protein product is CASSPRFDSPWGYGYTF.

The CDR3 region is CASRPGLAADTQYF. The CDR3 nucleotides are TGTGCCAGCAGGCCCGGACTAGCGGCAGATACGCAGTATTTT. The rearrangement uses TRBV6-5 and TRBJ2-3; 10 bases fit TRBD2. Germline assignment: CDR1 MNHEY and CDR2 SVGAGI. This CDR3 contains 14 residues. The V segment lost 6 bases and the J segment 4 bases; nucleotides outside the gene matches: 4.

This chain uses TRBV9 with TRBJ1-2; D might be TRBD1 (6 bases). The V and J ends lost 4 bases and 4 bases respectively, with 23 bases between them. The CDR3 has 17 residues. Germline CDR1 reads SGDLS; CDR2 reads YYNGEE. For the CDR3, the DNA is TGTGCCAGCAGCCCAGGGGATTCAGCAGGAGTTATCTATGGCTACACCTTC. Translated, it gives CASSPGDSAGVIYGYTF.

CDR3 sequence reads: CASSQDRGSGGGTDTQYF. In DNA form, the CDR3 reads TGCGCCAGCAGCCAAGATCGGGGAAGCGGGGGGGGAACAGATACGCAGTATTTT. The V gene is TRBV4-1, the J gene TRBJ2-3; TRBD2 aligns across 10 bases. With V trimmed by 0 bases and J by 3 bases, 9 bases remained unmatched. CDR1 is MGHRA and CDR2 is YSYEKL in the germline V gene. The length of the CDR3 is 18 residues.

This clonotype was counted between two and nine times. V usage is TRBV29-1 and J usage is TRBJ2-5, with 8 bases aligning to TRBD2. The V and J ends lost 6 bases and 4 bases, in that order; junction bases with no gene match: 19. This CDR3 has 17 amino acids. Germline CDR1 SQVTM, CDR2 ANQGSEA. The CDR3 sequence is CSVVPLQAGVLGETQYF. The CDR3 DNA reads as TGCAGCGTCGTTCCCCTTCAAGCGGGGGTTCTAGGAGAGACCCAGTACTTC.

This sequence joins TRBV6-1 and TRBJ2-3; D possibly corresponds to TRBD2 (7 bases). CDR3 length equals 17 residues. Germline loops: CDR1 MNHNS, CDR2 SASEGT. Trimming pared 3 bases from V and 2 bases from J, leaving 18 bases between. CDR3: CASSEATGGWYTDTQYF. CDR3 nucleotide sequence: TGTGCCAGCAGTGAGGCAACGGGGGGCTGGTACACAGATACGCAGTATTTT.

This chain joins TRBV5-1 and TRBJ2-3; TRBD2 aligns across 9 bases. V shed 1 base and J 2 bases; nucleotides not matched to a gene: 2. The CDR3 totals 15 residues. Per the germline V gene, CDR1 is SGHRS and CDR2 is YFSETQ. CDR3 amino acids: CASSLRLAVTDTQYF. In nucleotides, the CDR3 is TGCGCCAGCAGCTTGAGACTAGCGGTCACAGATACGCAGTATTTT. Full variable domain (outside the CDR3, taken from reference TRBV5-1 and TRBJ2-3): KAGVTQTPRYLIKTRGQQVTLSCSPISGHRSVSWYQQTPGQGLQFLFEYFSETQRNKGNFPGRFSGRQFSNSRSEMNVSTLELGDSALYLCASSLRLAVTDTQYFGPGTRLTVL.

The CDR3 is CASSPTTVFSYEQYF. The CDR3 DNA is TGTGCCAGCAGCCCCACAACAGTCTTTTCCTACGAGCAGTACTTC. This chain connects TRBV6-5 to TRBJ2-7; D gene ambiguous. Germline V gives CDR1 MNHEY, CDR2 SVGAGI. Trimming pared 6 bases from V and 1 base from J, leaving 16 bases between. This CDR3 is built from 15 residues.

This chain connects TRBV5-1 to TRBJ2-7, with D tentatively TRBD1 (6 bases). Germline loops: CDR1 SGHRS, CDR2 YFSETQ. This CDR3 is built from 15 residues. Deletions cut 3 bases from V and 4 bases from J, with 17 bases between. CDR3 sequence: CASSSVGQNGYEQYF. DNA of the CDR3: TGCGCCAGCAGCTCGGTTGGACAGAATGGTTACGAGCAGTACTTC.

This clonotype was recorded only once. The CDR3 loop reads CASSSRGQGQQPQHF. As DNA, the CDR3 is TGTGCCAGCAGTTCACGCGGACAGGGCCAGCAGCCCCAGCATTTT. The chain carries TRBV28 and TRBJ1-5; TRBD1 aligns across 8 bases. Germline V gene sequence: CDR1 MDHEN, CDR2 SYDVKM. The V and J ends lost 4 bases and 7 bases, in that order; junction bases with no gene match: 9. The CDR3 consists of 15 residues.

This clonotype occurred a few times. The chain combines TRBV3-1 with TRBJ2-3; TRBD2 agrees at 8 bases. CDR3 length: 16 residues. V lost 1 base to trimming and J lost 2 bases; unmatched junction nucleotides: 5. Germline CDR1 LGHDT, CDR2 YNNKEL (reference sequence). CDR3 in amino acids: CASSQAAGGSTDTQYF. The CDR3 bases are TGTGCCAGCAGCCAAGCCGCGGGGGGCTCCACAGATACGCAGTATTTT.

The chain joins TRBV20-1 to TRBJ1-5; D is uncertain. The V and J ends lost 0 bases and 5 bases respectively, with 11 bases between them. In germline, CDR1 is DFQATT, CDR2 SNEGSKA (reference sequence). There are 14 residues in the CDR3. CDR3 nucleotides: TGCAGTGCTAGAGAGTCGGGCAAGGATCAGCCCCAGCATTTT. Translating gives CSARESGKDQPQHF.

This chain links TRBV7-8 with TRBJ2-1, with TRBD2 matching 10 bases. From germline, CDR1 is SGHVS and CDR2 FQNEAQ. This CDR3 has 17 amino acids. J lost 2 bases, V lost 5 bases, and 9 bases had no gene match. The CDR3 DNA reads TGTGCCAGCAGCACAACGCCAGCGGGGGGGCCCTACAATGAGCAGTTCTTC. Its protein product is CASSTTPAGGPYNEQFF.

This clonotype has a handful of counts. The V and J genes are TRBV29-1 and TRBJ1-2; TRBD1 agrees at 7 bases. CDR3 length equals 14 residues. Germline V gene sequence: CDR1 SQVTM, CDR2 ANQGSEA. The trim removed 1 base at V and 2 bases at J, leaving 4 bases unmatched. CDR3: CSVEGRGMNYGYTF. The CDR3 DNA follows: TGCAGCGTTGAAGGCAGGGGGATGAACTATGGCTACACCTTC.

V and J are TRBV12-5 and TRBJ2-1; D is unclear. The V and J ends lost 2 bases and 9 bases respectively, with 2 bases between them. CDR3 size: 10 residues. Germline V gene data show CDR1 as LGHNT and CDR2 as FRNRAP. CDR3 region: CASGLREQFF. The DNA for the CDR3 is TGTGCTAGTGGTTTGCGTGAGCAGTTCTTC. The whole variable domain, filled in from reference TRBV12-5 and TRBJ2-1, reads DARVTQTPRHKVTEMGQEVTMRCQPILGHNTVFWYRQTMMQGLELLAYFRNRAPLDDSGMPKDRFSAEMPDATLATLKIQPSEPRDSAVYFCASGLREQFFGPGTRLTVL.

This clonotype was observed a few times. The CDR3 DNA is TGTGCCAGCAGCGTAGTCCCCACCCCCGAGGGTGAGCAGTTCTTC. Translation gives CASSVVPTPEGEQFF. This rearrangement joins TRBV9 to TRBJ2-1, with D tentatively TRBD2 (5 bases). Trimming took 0 bases from V and 9 from J, leaving 16 bases between them. Germline V lookup: CDR1 SGDLS, CDR2 YYNGEE. The CDR3 runs 15 residues.